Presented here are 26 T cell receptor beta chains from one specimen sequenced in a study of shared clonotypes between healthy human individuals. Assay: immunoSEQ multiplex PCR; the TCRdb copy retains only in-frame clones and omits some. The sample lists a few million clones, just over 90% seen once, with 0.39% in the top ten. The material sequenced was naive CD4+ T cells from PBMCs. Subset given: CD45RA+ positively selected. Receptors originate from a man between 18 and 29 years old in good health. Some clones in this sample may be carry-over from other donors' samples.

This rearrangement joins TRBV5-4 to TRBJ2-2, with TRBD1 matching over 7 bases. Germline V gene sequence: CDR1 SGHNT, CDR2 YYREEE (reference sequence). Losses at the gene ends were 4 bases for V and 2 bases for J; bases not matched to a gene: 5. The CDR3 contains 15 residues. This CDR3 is CASSNGQDNTGELFF. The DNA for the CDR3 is TGTGCCAGCAGCAATGGACAGGACAACACCGGGGAGCTGTTTTTT.

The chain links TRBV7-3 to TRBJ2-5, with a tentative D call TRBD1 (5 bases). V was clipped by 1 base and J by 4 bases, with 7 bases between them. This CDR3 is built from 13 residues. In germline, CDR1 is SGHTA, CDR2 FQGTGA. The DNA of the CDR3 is TGTGCCAGCAGCTTAAACCAGGGAGAGACCCAGTACTTC. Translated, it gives CASSLNQGETQYF.

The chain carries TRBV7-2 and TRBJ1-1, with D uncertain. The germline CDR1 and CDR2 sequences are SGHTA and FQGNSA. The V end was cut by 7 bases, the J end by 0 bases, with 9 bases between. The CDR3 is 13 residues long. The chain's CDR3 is CASTLRLNTEAFF. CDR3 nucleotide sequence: TGTGCCAGCACTTTGCGGCTGAACACTGAAGCTTTCTTT.

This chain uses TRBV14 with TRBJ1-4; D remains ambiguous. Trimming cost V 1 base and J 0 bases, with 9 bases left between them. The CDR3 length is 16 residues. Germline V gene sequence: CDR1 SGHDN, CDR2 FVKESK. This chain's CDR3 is CASSQGVAATNEKLFF. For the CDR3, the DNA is TGTGCCAGCAGCCAAGGAGTTGCCGCAACTAATGAAAAACTGTTTTTT.

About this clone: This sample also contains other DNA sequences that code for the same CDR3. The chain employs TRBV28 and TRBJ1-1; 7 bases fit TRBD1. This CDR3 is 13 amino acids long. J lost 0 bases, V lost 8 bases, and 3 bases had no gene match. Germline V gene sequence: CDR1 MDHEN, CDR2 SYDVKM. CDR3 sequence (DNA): TGTGCCAGCCGACAGGGCATGAACACTGAAGCTTTCTTT. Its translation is CASRQGMNTEAFF.

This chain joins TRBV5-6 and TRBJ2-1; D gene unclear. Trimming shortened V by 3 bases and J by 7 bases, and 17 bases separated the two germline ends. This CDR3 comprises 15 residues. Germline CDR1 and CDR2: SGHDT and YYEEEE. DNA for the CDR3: TGTGCCAGCAGCTCCAATCGAATCTTGAGGAATGAGCAGTTCTTC. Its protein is CASSSNRILRNEQFF.

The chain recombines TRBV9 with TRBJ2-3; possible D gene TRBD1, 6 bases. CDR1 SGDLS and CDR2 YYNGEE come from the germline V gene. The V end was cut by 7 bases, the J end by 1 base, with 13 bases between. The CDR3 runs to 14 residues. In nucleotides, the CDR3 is TGTGCCAGCTCTGAAGGGGGACGCACAGATACGCAGTATTTT. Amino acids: CASSEGGRTDTQYF.

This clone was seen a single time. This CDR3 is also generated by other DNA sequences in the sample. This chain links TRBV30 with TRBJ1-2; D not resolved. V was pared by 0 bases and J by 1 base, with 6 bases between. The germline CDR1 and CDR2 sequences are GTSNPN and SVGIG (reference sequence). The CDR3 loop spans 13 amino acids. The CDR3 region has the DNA TGTGCCTGGAGTGTAGGTGTTAACTATGGCTACACCTTC. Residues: CAWSVGVNYGYTF.

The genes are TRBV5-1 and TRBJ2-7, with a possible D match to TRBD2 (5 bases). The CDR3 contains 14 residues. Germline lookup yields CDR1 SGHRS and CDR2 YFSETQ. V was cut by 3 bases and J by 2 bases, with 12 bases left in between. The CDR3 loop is CASSSGLYPYEQYF. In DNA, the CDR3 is TGCGCCAGCAGCTCCGGACTCTACCCCTACGAGCAGTACTTC.

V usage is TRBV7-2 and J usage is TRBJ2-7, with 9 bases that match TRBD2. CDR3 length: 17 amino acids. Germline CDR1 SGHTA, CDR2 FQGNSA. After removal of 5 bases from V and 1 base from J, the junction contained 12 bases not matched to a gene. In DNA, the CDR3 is TGTGCCAGCAGCCCGAGCACAGGGACTAGCCGGTCCTACGAGCAGTACTTC. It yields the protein CASSPSTGTSRSYEQYF.

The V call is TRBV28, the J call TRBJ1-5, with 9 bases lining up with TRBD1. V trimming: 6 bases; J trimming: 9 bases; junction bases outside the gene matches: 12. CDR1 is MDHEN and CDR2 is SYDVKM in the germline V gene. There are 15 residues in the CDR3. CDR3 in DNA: TGTGCCAGCAGGCCGGGACAGGGTAACCTAGGGCCCCAGCATTTT. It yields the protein CASRPGQGNLGPQHF.

CDR3: CASSPLTAQYF. DNA for the CDR3: TGTGCCAGCAGCCCCCTCACGGCCCAGTACTTC. The V call is TRBV7-9, the J call TRBJ2-5; D ambiguous. Germline V CDR1 and CDR2: SEHNR, FQNEAQ (reference sequence). V lost 5 bases and J lost 9, with 10 bases in between. CDR3 length: 11 amino acids.

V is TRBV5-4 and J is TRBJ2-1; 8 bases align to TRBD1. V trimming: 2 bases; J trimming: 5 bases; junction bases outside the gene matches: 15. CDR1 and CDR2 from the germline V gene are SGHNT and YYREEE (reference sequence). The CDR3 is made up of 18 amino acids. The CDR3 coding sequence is TGTGCCAGCAGCTTCCTCCCGACCCGGGGACAGGTTAACAATGAGCAGTTCTTC. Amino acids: CASSFLPTRGQVNNEQFF.

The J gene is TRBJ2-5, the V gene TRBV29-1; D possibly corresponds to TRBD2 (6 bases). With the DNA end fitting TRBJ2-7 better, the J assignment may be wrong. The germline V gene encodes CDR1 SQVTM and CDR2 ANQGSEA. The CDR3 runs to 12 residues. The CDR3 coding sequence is TGCAGCGCGCGGGGCACCTCCTACGAGCAGTACTTC. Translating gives CSARGTSYEQYF.

This CDR3 is CASSPFITTNEKLFF. CDR3 in DNA: TGTGCCAGCAGCCCCTTCATTACAACTAATGAAAAACTGTTTTTT. The chain couples TRBV6-5 to TRBJ1-4; no reliable D call. Looked up from germline, CDR1 is MNHEY and CDR2 is SVGAGI. Trimming stripped 6 bases from V and 0 bases from J, with 11 bases between. The CDR3 runs to 15 residues.

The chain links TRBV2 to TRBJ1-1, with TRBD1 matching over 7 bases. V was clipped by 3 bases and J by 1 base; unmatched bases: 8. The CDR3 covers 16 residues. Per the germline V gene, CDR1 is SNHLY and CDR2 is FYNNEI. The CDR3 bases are TGTGCCAGCAGTGATAACAGGGGTGGGAGGAACACTGAAGCTTTCTTT. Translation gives CASSDNRGGRNTEAFF.

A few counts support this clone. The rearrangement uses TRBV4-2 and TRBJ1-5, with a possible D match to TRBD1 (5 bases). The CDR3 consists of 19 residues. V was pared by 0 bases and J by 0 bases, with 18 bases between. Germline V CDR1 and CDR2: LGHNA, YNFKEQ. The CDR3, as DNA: TGTGCCAGCAGCCAAGAGGGAGCAGGGTCCCGATATAGCAATCAGCCCCAGCATTTT. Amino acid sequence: CASSQEGAGSRYSNQPQHF.

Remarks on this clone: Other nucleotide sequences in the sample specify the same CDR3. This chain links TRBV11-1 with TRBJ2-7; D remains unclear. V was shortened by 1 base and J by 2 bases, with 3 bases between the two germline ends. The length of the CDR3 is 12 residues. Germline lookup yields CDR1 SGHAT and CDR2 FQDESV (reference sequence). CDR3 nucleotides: TGTGCCAGCAGCTTAGGAGCCTACGAGCAGTACTTC. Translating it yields CASSLGAYEQYF.

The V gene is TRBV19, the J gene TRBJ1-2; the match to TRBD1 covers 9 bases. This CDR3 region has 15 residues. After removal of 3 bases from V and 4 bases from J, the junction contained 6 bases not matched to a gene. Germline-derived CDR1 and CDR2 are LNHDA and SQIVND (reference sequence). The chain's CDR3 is CASSITGGAGYGYTF. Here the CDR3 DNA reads TGTGCCAGTAGTATCACAGGGGGCGCGGGCTATGGCTACACCTTC.

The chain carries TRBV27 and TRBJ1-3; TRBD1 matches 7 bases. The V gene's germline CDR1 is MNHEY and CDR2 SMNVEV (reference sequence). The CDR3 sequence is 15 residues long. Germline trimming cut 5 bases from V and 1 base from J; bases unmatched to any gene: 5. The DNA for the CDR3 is TGTGCCAGCAGTCCGAGACAGGGTTCTGGAAACACCATATATTTT. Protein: CASSPRQGSGNTIYF.

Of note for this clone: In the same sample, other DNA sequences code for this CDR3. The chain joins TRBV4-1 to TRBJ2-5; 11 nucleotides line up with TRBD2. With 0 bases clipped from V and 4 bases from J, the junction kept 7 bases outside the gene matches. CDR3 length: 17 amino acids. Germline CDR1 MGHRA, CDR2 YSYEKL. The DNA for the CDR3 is TGCGCCAGCAGCCAAGATATAGCGGGAGGGCTTCGAGAGACCCAGTACTTC. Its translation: CASSQDIAGGLRETQYF.

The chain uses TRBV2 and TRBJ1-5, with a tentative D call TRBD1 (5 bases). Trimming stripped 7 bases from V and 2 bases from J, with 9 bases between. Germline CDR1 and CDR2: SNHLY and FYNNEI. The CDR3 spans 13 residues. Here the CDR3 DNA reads TGTGCCAGCAAAGGGGCCGGCAATCAGCCCCAGCATTTT. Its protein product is CASKGAGNQPQHF. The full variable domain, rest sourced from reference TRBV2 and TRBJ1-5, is EPEVTQTPSHQVTQMGQEVILRCVPISNHLYFYWYRQILGQKVEFLVSFYNNEISEKSEIFDDQFSVERPDGSNFTLKIRSTKLEDSAMYFCASKGAGNQPQHFGDGTRLSIL.

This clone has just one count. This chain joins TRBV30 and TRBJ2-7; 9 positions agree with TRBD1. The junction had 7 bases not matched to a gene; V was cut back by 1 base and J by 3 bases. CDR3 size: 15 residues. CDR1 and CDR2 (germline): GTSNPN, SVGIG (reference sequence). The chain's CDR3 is CAWSGPGTGIYEQYF. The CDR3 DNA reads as TGTGCCTGGAGTGGCCCCGGGACAGGGATCTACGAGCAGTACTTC.

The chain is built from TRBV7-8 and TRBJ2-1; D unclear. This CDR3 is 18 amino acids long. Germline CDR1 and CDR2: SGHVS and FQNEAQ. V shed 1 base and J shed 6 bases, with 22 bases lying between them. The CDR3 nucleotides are TGTGCCAGCAGCTTAGGCCCTCCCTGGCTGGCTAGTGGCAATGAGCAGTTCTTC. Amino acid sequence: CASSLGPPWLASGNEQFF.

DNA for the CDR3: TGTGCCAGCAGCTTTTCAGCGGGGAGCGGAACCCTAGATACGCAGTATTTT. Amino acid sequence: CASSFSAGSGTLDTQYF. This chain uses TRBV11-3 with TRBJ2-3; 7 bases map to TRBD2. This CDR3 region has 17 residues. Trimming took 3 bases from V and 5 from J; bases not matched to a gene: 14. CDR1 and CDR2 (germline): SGHNT, YENEEA.

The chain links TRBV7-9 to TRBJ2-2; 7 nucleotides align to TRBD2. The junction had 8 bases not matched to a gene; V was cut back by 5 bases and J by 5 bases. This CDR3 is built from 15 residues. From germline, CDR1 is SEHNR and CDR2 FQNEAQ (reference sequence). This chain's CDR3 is CASSASGKGTGELFF. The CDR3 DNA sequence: TGTGCCAGCAGCGCGAGCGGGAAGGGTACCGGGGAGCTGTTTTTT.